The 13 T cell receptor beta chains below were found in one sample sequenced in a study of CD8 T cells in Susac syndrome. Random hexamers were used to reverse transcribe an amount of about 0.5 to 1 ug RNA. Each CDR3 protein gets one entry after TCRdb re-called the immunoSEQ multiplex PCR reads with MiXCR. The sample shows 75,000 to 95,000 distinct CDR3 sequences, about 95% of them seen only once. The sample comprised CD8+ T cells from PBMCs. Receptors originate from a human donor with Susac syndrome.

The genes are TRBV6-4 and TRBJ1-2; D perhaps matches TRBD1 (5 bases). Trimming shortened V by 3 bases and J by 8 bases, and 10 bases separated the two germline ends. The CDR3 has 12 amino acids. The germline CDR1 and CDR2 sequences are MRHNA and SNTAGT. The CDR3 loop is CASSDSGQGYTF. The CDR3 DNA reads TGTGCCAGCAGTGATTCAGGGCAAGGCTACACCTTC.

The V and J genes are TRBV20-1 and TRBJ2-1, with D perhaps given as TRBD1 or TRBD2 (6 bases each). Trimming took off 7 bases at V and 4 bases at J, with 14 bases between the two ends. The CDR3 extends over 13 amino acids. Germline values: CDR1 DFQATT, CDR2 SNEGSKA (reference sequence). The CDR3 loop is CSDAGGTYNEQFF. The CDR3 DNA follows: TGCAGTGACGCCGGGGGCACATACAATGAGCAGTTCTTC.

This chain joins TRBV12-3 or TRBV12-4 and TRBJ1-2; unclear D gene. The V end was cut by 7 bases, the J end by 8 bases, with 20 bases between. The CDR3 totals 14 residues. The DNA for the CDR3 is TGTGCCAGCACCCTCTTGAGATCGCCGGCAGGCTACACCTTC. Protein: CASTLLRSPAGYTF.

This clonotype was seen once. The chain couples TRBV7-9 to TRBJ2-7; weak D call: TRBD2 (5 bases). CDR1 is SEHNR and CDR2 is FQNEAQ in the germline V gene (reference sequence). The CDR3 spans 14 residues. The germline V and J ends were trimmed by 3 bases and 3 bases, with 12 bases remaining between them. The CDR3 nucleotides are TGTGCCAGCAGCTTTCGGGGAGATCACTACGAGCAGTACTTC. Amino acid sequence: CASSFRGDHYEQYF.

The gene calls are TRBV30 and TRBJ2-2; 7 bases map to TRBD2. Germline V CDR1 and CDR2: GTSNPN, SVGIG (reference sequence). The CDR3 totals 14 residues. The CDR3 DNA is TGTGCTGTCCCCATAGCGGGTCTCGGAGGGGAGCTGTTTTTT. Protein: CAVPIAGLGGELFF. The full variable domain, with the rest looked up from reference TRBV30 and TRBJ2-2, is SQTIHQWPATLVQPVGSPLSLECTVEGTSNPNLYWYRQAAGRGLQLLFYSVGIGQISSEVPQNLSASRPQDRQFILSSKKLLLSDSGFYLCAVPIAGLGGELFFGEGSRLTVL.

The DNA for the CDR3 is TGTGCCAGTAGTGCCGGGACAGGACGTTTCGGGGGGAACACTGAAGCTTTCTTT. Amino acids: CASSAGTGRFGGNTEAFF. The rearrangement joins TRBV19 to TRBJ1-1; 8 positions match TRBD1. The germline CDR1 and CDR2 sequences are LNHDA and SQIVND (reference sequence). The junction had 15 bases not matched to a gene; V was cut back by 5 bases and J by 1 base. CDR3 length: 18 amino acids.

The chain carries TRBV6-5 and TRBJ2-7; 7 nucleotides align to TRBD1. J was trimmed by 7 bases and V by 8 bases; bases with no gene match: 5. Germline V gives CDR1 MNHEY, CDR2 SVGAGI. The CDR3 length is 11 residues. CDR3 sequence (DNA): TGTGCCAGCTCACCAGGGGGAGAGCAGTACTTC. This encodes CASSPGGEQYF.

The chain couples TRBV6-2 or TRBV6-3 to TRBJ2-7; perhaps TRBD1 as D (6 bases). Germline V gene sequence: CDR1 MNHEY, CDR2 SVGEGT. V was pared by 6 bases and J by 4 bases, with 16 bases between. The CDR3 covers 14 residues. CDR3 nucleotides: TGTGCCAGCAGAGGGCCGGGACAAACTTACGAGCAGTACTTC. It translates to CASRGPGQTYEQYF.

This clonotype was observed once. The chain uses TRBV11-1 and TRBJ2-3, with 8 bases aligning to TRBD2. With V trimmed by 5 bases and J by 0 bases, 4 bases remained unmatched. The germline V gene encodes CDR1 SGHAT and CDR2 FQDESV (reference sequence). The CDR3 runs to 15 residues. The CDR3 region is CASSETSGSTDTQYF. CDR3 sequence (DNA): TGTGCCAGCAGCGAAACTAGCGGAAGCACAGATACGCAGTATTTT.

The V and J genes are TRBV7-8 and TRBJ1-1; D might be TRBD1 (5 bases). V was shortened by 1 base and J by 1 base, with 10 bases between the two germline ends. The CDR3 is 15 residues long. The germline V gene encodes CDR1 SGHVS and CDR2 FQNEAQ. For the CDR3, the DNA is TGTGCCAGCAGCTTAGATCCAGGGTGGAACACTGAAGCTTTCTTT. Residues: CASSLDPGWNTEAFF.

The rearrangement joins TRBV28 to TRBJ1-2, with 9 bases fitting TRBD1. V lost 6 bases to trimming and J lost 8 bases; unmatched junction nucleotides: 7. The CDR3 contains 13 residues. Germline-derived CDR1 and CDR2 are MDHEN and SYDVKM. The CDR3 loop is CASRTGGLEGYTF. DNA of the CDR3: TGTGCCAGCAGGACAGGGGGACTTGAGGGCTACACCTTC.

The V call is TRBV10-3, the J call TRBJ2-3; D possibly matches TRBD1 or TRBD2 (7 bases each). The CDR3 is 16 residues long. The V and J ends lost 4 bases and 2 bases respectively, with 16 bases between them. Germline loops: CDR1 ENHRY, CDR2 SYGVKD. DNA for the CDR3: TGTGCCATCAGTGTAAAGACAGGGAGGGCCACAGATACGCAGTATTTT. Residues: CAISVKTGRATDTQYF.

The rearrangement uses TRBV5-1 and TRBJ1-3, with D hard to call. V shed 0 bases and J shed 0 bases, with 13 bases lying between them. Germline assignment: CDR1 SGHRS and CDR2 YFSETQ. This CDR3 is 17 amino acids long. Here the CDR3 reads CASSLDGRVFSGNTIYF. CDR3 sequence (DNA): TGCGCCAGCAGCTTGGACGGGCGGGTGTTCTCTGGAAACACCATATATTTT.